This T cell receptor beta chain was recorded in a study of Ad26.COV2.S vaccination and SARS-CoV-2 variants. Study details: Intramuscular Ad26.COV2.S doses were given once or twice, 56 days apart.

Measured with immunoSEQ multiplex PCR; TCRdb has only the in-frame clones, and not every one. The sample lists some 320,000 clones, about 82% occurring once. Stated treatment: roughly 20 received Ad26.COV2.S at low or high dose, single or two shots; about 5 received placebo; per-sample allocation not given. All samples were drawn on day 63, counting from the first vaccine or placebo injection. An Ad26 vector carrying the Wuhan-strain SARS-CoV-2 spike served as the vaccine. The length of the CDR3 is 11 residues. Germline V gene sequence: CDR1 MDHEN, CDR2 SYDVKM. V was trimmed by 5 bases and J by 4 bases, leaving 3 bases between them.

This sequence joins TRBV28 and TRBJ1-5; no definite D call. Sequencing was performed on peripheral blood, taken in a trial of Ad26.COV2.S vaccine versus placebo. This TCR was recovered from a person aged 18-60 years who received the Ad26.COV2.S COVID-19 vaccine or a placebo. This CDR3 is CASSINQPQHF. In nucleotides, the CDR3 is TGTGCCAGCAGTATAAATCAGCCCCAGCATTTT.